These T cell receptor beta chains were read from a single sample in a study of cytomegalovirus exposure and HLA in healthy donors. The table came from immunoSEQ multiplex PCR; TCRdb's copy has only in-frame clones and leaves some out. The table has 110,000 or so clones, 75% to 90% seen once. Input material: PBMCs. Source of these receptors: a man aged 25 to 45 in good health and CMV-seropositive. The CDR3 runs from the conserved cysteine through the conserved F or W. Fields, in order: CDR3 protein, CDR3 DNA, D gene, J gene, V gene, clone size. D genes are given only for firm matches. Clone size is shown for a subset of rows, as once, few, many or a class of expanded clone.

CDR3aa: CASSLEVGRGGELFF; CDR3nt: TGTGCCAGCAGCTTGGAGGTGGGTCGCGGCGGGGAGCTGTTTTTT; d_gene: -; j_gene: TRBJ2-2; v_gene: TRBV5-4; abundance: -
CDR3aa: CASSQGGGLYGYTF; CDR3nt: TGTGCCAGCAGTCAAGGAGGGGGCCTCTATGGCTACACCTTC; d_gene: TRBD1; j_gene: TRBJ1-2; v_gene: TRBV6-5; abundance: -
CDR3aa: CASAAGTAQPQHF; CDR3nt: TGTGCCTCTGCCGCAGGGACAGCTCAGCCCCAGCATTTT; d_gene: TRBD1; j_gene: TRBJ1-5; v_gene: TRBV30; abundance: few
CDR3aa: CASSLRTVNTEAFF; CDR3nt: TGCGCCAGCAGCTTGAGGACAGTGAACACTGAAGCTTTCTTT; d_gene: -; j_gene: TRBJ1-1; v_gene: TRBV5-1; abundance: -
CDR3aa: CASSEVSTGASPLHF; CDR3nt: TGTGCCAGCAGTGAAGTATCAACAGGGGCTTCACCCCTCCACTTT; d_gene: TRBD1; j_gene: TRBJ1-6; v_gene: TRBV2; abundance: -
CDR3aa: CASSLFVRGTSGAYNEQFF; CDR3nt: TGTGCCAGCAGCTTATTCGTTAGGGGTACTAGCGGGGCCTACAATGAGCAGTTCTTC; d_gene: TRBD2; j_gene: TRBJ2-1; v_gene: TRBV11-2; abundance: once
CDR3aa: CATGGGNQPQHF; CDR3nt: TGTGCCACCGGGGGGGGCAATCAGCCCCAGCATTTT; d_gene: -; j_gene: TRBJ1-5; v_gene: TRBV6-1; abundance: few
CDR3aa: CASSEWGDQPQHF; CDR3nt: TGCGCCAGCAGTGAGTGGGGCGATCAGCCCCAGCATTTT; d_gene: -; j_gene: TRBJ1-5; v_gene: TRBV10-1; abundance: -
CDR3aa: CASSPGTASGNTIYF; CDR3nt: TGTGCCAGCAGTCCCGGGACAGCCTCTGGAAACACCATATATTTT; d_gene: TRBD1; j_gene: TRBJ1-3; v_gene: TRBV6-5; abundance: -
CDR3aa: CASSRLAGGPDEQFF; CDR3nt: TGTGCCAGCAGTCGGCTAGCGGGGGGGCCCGATGAGCAGTTCTTC; d_gene: TRBD2; j_gene: TRBJ2-1; v_gene: TRBV6-4; abundance: -
CDR3aa: CASSLTGTQYTEAFF; CDR3nt: TGTGCCAGCAGCTTAACCGGGACACAATACACTGAAGCTTTCTTT; d_gene: -; j_gene: TRBJ1-1; v_gene: TRBV7-3; abundance: -
CDR3aa: CASRQGDYGYTF; CDR3nt: TGTGCCAGCAGACAGGGGGACTATGGCTACACCTTC; d_gene: TRBD1; j_gene: TRBJ1-2; v_gene: TRBV25-1; abundance: -
CDR3aa: CASSTGSGYGYTF; CDR3nt: TGTGCCAGCAGCACAGGGTCAGGGTATGGCTACACCTTC; d_gene: -; j_gene: TRBJ1-2; v_gene: TRBV7-2; abundance: -
CDR3aa: CASSLVAEETQYF; CDR3nt: TGCGCCAGCAGCCTTGTGGCGGAAGAGACCCAGTACTTC; d_gene: -; j_gene: TRBJ2-5; v_gene: TRBV4-1; abundance: -
CDR3aa: CASTPGGFTDTQYF; CDR3nt: TGTGCCAGCACGCCGGGGGGCTTCACAGATACGCAGTATTTT; d_gene: -; j_gene: TRBJ2-3; v_gene: TRBV5-4; abundance: few
CDR3aa: CASSLGTSGGAKSDEQFF; CDR3nt: TGTGCCAGCAGCTTGGGGACTAGCGGGGGGGCCAAGTCGGATGAGCAGTTCTTC; d_gene: TRBD2; j_gene: TRBJ2-1; v_gene: TRBV11-1; abundance: -
CDR3aa: CAISESLTGEKLFF; CDR3nt: TGTGCCATCAGTGAGTCGCTCACAGGTGAAAAACTGTTTTTT; d_gene: -; j_gene: TRBJ1-4; v_gene: TRBV10-3; abundance: -
CDR3aa: CASKRDRLSSYNSPLHF; CDR3nt: TGTGCCAGCAAAAGGGACAGACTAAGCTCCTATAATTCACCCCTCCACTTT; d_gene: TRBD1; j_gene: TRBJ1-6; v_gene: TRBV2; abundance: -